Described below is a single T cell receptor beta chain sequence and its context. Its target is unknown. These data are taken from a study of CD8+ T cells in alopecia areata. Regarding the study as a whole: For patients receiving tofacitinib, scalp clonality and expanded CD8+ clones among the top 100 significantly decreased. Any link of baseline CD8+ expansion to response, resting on one nonresponder, remains uncertain. Normal skin's resident alphabeta T cells are sequenced alongside lesional scalp T cells.

Following extraction, RNA underwent reverse transcription to cDNA, which served as the sequencing template. Assay: immunoSEQ multiplex PCR; the TCRdb copy retains only in-frame clones and omits some. This table holds 110,000 to 150,000 clones, less than 70% found once. Germline assignment: CDR1 SGHRS and CDR2 YFSETQ. The CDR3 covers 15 residues. Trimming removed 0 bases from V and 10 bases from J; junction bases left unmatched: 11. Treatment in this sample: oral pan-JAK inhibitor, 5-10 mg twice daily. Lesional scalp punch biopsies and peripheral blood came from alopecia areata patients. The clonotype originates from a human donor with alopecia areata. This specimen was CD8+ T cells sorted from blood, taken at week 4, from a patient treated with tofacitinib. This chain links TRBV5-1 with TRBJ1-2; 8 bases align to TRBD1. CDR3 protein: CASSLAPGQVFDYTF. DNA for the CDR3: TGCGCCAGCAGCTTGGCCCCGGGACAGGTCTTTGACTACACCTTC.